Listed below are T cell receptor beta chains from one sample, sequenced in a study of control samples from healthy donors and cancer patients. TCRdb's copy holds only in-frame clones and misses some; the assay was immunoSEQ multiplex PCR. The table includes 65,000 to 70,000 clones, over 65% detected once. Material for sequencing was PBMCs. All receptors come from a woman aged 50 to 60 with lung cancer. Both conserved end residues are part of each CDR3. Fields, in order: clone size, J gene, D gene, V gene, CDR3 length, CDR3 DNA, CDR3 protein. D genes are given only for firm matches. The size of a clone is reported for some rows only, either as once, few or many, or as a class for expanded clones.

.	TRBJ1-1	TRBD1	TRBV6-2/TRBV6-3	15	TGTGCCAGCAGTTCATCGCCTTACAGGGGGGGCGCAGCTTTCTTT	CASSSSPYRGGAAFF
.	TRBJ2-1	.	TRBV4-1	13	TGCGCCAGCAGCCCCACGAGTAGCAATGAGCAGTTCTTC	CASSPTSSNEQFF
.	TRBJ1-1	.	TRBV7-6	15	TGTGCCAGCAGCTCGGACAGACCCATGAACACTGAAGCTTTCTTT	CASSSDRPMNTEAFF
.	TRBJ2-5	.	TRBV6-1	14	TGTGCCAGCAGTGAAACCTCCTGGGGGGAGACCCAGTACTTC	CASSETSWGETQYF
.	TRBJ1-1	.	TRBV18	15	TGTGCCAGCTCACCACTGGGGTGGGAGAACACTGAAGCTTTCTTT	CASSPLGWENTEAFF
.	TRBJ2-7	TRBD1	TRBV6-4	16	TGTGCCAGCAGTGACCGAAATGAGACAGGGGACTACGAGCAGTACTTC	CASSDRNETGDYEQYF
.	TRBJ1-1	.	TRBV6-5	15	TGTGCCAGCAGTTACCCCGGACTTGGGAACACTGAAGCTTTCTTT	CASSYPGLGNTEAFF
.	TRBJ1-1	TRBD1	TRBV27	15	TGTGCCAGCAGTTCGACAGGGTATACGGACACTGAAGCTTTCTTT	CASSSTGYTDTEAFF
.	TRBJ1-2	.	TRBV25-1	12	TGTGCCAGCAGCGACAGTAACTATGGCTACACCTTC	CASSDSNYGYTF
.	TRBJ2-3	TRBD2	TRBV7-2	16	TGTGCCAGCAGCTTCCAGCGGGGGGGCCGCGGAGATACGCAGTATTTT	CASSFQRGGRGDTQYF
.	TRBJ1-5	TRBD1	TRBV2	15	TGTGCCAGCAGTCCGACAGGGGGCTCTAGTCAGCCCCAGCATTTT	CASSPTGGSSQPQHF
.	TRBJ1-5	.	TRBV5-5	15	TGTGCCAGCAGCTTGGAAGACTATAGCAATCAGCCCCAGCATTTT	CASSLEDYSNQPQHF
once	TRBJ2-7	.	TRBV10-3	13	TGTGCCATCAGTCCTCCGAACAGCCCCGAGCAGTACTTC	CAISPPNSPEQYF
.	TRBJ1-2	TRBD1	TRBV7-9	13	TGTGCCAGCAGCTCCCCAGGGGGCTATGGCTACACCTTC	CASSSPGGYGYTF
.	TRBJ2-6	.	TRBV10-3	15	TGTGCCATCAGTGAGGTTCTATCTGGGGCCAACGTCCTGACTTTC	CAISEVLSGANVLTF